This passage covers 5 T cell receptor beta chains from one sample sequenced in a study of blood T cell repertoires in COVID-19. Sequenced by immunoSEQ multiplex PCR; TCRdb stores in-frame clones only, minus some. Of 150,000 to 200,000 clones listed, 65% to 85% are singletons. Sequenced sample: peripheral blood. All receptors derive from a woman aged 25 to 39 with acute or convalescent COVID-19.

The J gene is TRBJ1-2, the V gene TRBV6-5; perhaps TRBD1 as D (6 bases). V was clipped by 6 bases and J by 4 bases, with 15 bases between them. Germline V gives CDR1 MNHEY, CDR2 SVGAGI. This CDR3 comprises 14 residues. CDR3 DNA sequence: TGTGCCAGCAGAAAAACAGGGCTAGGCTATGGCTACACCTTC. It codes for CASRKTGLGYGYTF.

This clone was seen a few times. This chain uses TRBV7-9 with TRBJ1-1, with 7 bases fitting TRBD1. Germline V CDR1 and CDR2: SEHNR, FQNEAQ (reference sequence). The V segment lost 0 bases and the J segment 7 bases; nucleotides outside the gene matches: 11. CDR3 length equals 16 residues. In nucleotides, the CDR3 is TGTGCCAGCAGCTTAGCGCGCAGGACAGGAACGAGTGAAGCTTTCTTT. Translated: CASSLARRTGTSEAFF.

The rearrangement uses TRBV11-2 and TRBJ2-1, with TRBD1 identical over 9 bases. V dropped 5 bases and J dropped 4; count of bases not matched to a gene: 9. Per the germline V gene, CDR1 is SGHAT and CDR2 is FQNNGV. CDR3 length: 16 residues. The DNA of the CDR3 is TGTGCCAGCAGCCACGCCCGAGGGACAGGGTACAATGAGCAGTTCTTC. It specifies CASSHARGTGYNEQFF.

This chain joins TRBV6-1 and TRBJ1-6, with TRBD1 matching 8 bases. The V gene end was trimmed by 4 bases and the J gene end by 10 bases; junction bases not matched to a gene: 12. Germline V gene data show CDR1 as MNHNS and CDR2 as SASEGT. The CDR3 runs to 16 residues. CDR3 bases: TGTGCCAGCAGTGGCCCTTCGACAGGGGCCAGCTCACCCCTCCACTTT. As protein: CASSGPSTGASSPLHF.

The chain recombines TRBV27 with TRBJ2-5; the D is unclear. The ends were cut back, 2 bases at V and 7 bases at J, with 8 bases in the middle. The germline V gene encodes CDR1 MNHEY and CDR2 SMNVEV (reference sequence). The CDR3 is made up of 12 amino acids. The CDR3 is CASSLLDGTQYF. Written as DNA, the CDR3 is TGTGCCAGCAGTTTACTAGATGGGACCCAGTACTTC.